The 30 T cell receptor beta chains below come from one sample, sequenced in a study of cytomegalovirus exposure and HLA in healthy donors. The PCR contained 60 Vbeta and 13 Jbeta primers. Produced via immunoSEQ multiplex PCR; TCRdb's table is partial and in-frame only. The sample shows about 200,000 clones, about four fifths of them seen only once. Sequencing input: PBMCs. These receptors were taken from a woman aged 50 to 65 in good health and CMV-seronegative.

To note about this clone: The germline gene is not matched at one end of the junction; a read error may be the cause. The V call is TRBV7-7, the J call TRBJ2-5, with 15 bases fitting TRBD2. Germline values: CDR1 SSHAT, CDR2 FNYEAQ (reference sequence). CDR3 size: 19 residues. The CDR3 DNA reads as TGTGCTAGCAGCCCGCCGTCGGGACTAGCGGGAGGAGGGGCCGGGACCCAGTACTTC. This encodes CASSPPSGLAGGGAGTQYF.

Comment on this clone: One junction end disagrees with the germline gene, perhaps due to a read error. The CDR3: CASSLSGGMNIGELFF. The CDR3 nucleotides read TGTGCCAGCAGCTTGAGCGGGGGGATGAACATCGGGGAGCTGTTTTTT. The chain is built from TRBV11-3 and TRBJ2-2; 9 nucleotides line up with TRBD2. Germline assignment: CDR1 SGHNT and CDR2 YENEEA. The length of the CDR3 is 16 residues.

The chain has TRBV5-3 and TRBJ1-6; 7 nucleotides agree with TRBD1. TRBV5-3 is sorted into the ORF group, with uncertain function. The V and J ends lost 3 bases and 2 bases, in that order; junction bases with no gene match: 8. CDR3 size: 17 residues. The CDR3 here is CARSSETGTPYNSPLHF. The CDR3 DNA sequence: TGTGCCAGAAGCTCGGAGACAGGGACACCCTATAATTCACCCCTCCACTTT.

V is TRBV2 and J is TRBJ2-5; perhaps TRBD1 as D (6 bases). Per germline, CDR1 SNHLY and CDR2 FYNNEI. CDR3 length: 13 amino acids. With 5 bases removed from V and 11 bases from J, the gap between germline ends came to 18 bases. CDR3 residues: CASSLITGLEQYF. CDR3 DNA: TGTGCCAGCAGTTTAATAACAGGGTTAGAGCAGTACTTC.

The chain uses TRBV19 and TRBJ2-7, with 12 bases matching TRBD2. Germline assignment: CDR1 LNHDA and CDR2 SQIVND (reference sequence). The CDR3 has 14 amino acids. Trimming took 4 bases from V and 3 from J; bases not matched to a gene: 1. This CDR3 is CASSRTSGDYEQYF. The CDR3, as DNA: TGTGCCAGTAGTAGGACTAGCGGGGACTACGAGCAGTACTTC.

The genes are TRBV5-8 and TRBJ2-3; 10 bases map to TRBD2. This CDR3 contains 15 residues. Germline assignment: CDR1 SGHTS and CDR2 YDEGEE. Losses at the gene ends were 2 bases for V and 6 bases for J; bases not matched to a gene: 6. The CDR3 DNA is TGTGCCAGCAGCTTCGTCCTAGCGGGAGTGGATACGCAGTATTTT. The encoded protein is CASSFVLAGVDTQYF.

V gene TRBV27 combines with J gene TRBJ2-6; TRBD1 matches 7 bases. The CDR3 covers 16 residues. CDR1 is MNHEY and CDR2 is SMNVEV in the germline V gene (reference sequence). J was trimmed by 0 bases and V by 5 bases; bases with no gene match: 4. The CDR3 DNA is TGTGCCAGCAGTAAAGGACAGGCCTCTGGGGCCAACGTCCTGACTTTC. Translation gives CASSKGQASGANVLTF. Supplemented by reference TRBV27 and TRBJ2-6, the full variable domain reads EAQVTQNPRYLITVTGKKLTVTCSQNMNHEYMSWYRQDPGLGLRQIYYSMNVEVTDKGDVPEGYKVSRKEKRNFPLILESPSPNQTSLYFCASSKGQASGANVLTFGAGSRLTVL.

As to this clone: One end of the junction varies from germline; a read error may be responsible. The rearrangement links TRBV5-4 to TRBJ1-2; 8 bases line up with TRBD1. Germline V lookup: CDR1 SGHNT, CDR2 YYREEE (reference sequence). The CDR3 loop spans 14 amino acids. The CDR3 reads CASSLDRGNDGYPF. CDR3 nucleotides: TGTGCCAGCAGCTTGGACAGGGGGAATGATGGCTACCCCTTC.

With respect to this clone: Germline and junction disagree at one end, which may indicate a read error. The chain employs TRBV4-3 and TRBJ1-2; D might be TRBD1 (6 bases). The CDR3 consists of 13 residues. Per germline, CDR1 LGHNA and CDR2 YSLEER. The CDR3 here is CAGSQTPGDGYTF. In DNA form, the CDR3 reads TGCGCCGGCAGCCAGACCCCAGGGGATGGCTACACCTTC.

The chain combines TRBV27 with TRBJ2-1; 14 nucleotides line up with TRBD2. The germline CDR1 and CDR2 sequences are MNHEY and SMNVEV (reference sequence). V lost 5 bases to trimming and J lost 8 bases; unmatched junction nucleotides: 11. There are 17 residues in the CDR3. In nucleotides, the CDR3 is TGTGCCAGCAGTCTCCGGACTAGCGGGGGGCTCATGGATGAGCAGTTCTTC. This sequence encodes CASSLRTSGGLMDEQFF.

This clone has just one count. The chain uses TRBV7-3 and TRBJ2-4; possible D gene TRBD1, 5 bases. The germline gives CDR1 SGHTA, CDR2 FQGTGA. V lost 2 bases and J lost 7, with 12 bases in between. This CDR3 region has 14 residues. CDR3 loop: CASSLGWGPNIQYF. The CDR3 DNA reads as TGTGCCAGCAGCTTAGGTTGGGGCCCGAACATTCAGTACTTC.

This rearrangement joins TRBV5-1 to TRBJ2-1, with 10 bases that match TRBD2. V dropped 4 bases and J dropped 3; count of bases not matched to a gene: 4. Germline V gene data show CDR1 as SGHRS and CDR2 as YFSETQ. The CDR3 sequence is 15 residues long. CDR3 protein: CASSIGLAVYNEQFF. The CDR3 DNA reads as TGCGCCAGCAGCATCGGACTAGCGGTCTACAATGAGCAGTTCTTC.

The CDR3 loop reads CASSTGIHTEAFF. CDR3 DNA: TGTGCCAGCAGCACCGGGATCCACACTGAAGCTTTCTTT. V is TRBV11-3 and J is TRBJ1-1; the D is unclear. Germline V CDR1 and CDR2: SGHNT, YENEEA. CDR3 length equals 13 residues. V was shortened by 5 bases and J by 3 bases, with 10 bases between the two germline ends.

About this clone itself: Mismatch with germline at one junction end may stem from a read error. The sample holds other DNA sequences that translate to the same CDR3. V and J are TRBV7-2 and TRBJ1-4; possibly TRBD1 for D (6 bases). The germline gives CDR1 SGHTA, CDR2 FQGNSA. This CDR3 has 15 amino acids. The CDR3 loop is CASSLDRGAKEKLFF. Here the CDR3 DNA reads TGTGCCAGCAGCTTAGATCGGGGGGCCAAGGAAAAACTGTTCTTT.

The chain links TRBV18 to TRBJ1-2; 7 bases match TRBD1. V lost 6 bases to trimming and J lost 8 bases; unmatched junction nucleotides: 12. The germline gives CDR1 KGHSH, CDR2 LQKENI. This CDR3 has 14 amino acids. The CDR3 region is CASSPGQPFGGYTF. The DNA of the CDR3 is TGTGCCAGCTCCCCGGGACAGCCCTTCGGAGGCTACACCTTC.

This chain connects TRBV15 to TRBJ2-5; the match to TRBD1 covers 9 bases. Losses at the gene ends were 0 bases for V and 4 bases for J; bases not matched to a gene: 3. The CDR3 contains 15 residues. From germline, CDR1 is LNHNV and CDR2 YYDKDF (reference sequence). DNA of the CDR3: TGTGCCACCAGCAGAGATCCGACAGGGGGAGAGACCCAGTACTTC. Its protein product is CATSRDPTGGETQYF. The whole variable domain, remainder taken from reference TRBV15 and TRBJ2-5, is DAMVIQNPRYQVTQFGKPVTLSCSQTLNHNVMYWYQQKSSQAPKLLFHYYDKDFNNEADTPDNFQSRRPNTSFCFLDIRSPGLGDTAMYLCATSRDPTGGETQYFGPGTRLLVL.

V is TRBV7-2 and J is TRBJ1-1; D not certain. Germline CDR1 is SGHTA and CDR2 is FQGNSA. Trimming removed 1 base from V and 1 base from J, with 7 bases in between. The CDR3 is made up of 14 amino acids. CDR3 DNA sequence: TGTGCCAGCAGCTTAGAACATACGAACACTGAAGCTTTCTTT. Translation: CASSLEHTNTEAFF.

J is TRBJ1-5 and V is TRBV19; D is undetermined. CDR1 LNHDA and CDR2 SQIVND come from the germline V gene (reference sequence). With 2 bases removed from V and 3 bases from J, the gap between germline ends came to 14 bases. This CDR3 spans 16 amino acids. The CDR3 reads CASSILGGPANQPQHF. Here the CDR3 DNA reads TGTGCCAGTAGTATATTGGGAGGGCCCGCCAATCAGCCCCAGCATTTT.

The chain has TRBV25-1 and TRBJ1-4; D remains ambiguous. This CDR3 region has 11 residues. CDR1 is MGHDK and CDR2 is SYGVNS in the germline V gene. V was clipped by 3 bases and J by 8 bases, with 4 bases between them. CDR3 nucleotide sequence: TGTGCCAGCAGTGACTACGAAAAACTGTTTTTT. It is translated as CASSDYEKLFF.

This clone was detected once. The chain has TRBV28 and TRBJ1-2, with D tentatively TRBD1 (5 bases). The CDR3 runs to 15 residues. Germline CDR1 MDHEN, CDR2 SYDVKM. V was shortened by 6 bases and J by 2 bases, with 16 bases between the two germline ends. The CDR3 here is CASSLPGGGNYGYTF. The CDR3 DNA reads TGTGCCAGCAGCCTTCCCGGGGGGGGAAACTATGGCTACACCTTC.

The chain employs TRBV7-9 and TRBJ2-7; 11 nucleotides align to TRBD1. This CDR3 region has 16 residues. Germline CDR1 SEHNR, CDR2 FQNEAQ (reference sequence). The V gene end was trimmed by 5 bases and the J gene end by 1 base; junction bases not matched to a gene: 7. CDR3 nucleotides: TGTGCCAGCAGCACAGGGACAGGGGGACTGTCCTACGAGCAGTACTTC. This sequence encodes CASSTGTGGLSYEQYF.

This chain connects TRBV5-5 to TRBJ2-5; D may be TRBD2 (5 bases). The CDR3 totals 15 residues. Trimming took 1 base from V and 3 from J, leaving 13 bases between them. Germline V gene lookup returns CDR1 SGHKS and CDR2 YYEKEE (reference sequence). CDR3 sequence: CASSLFGNPEETQYF. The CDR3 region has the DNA TGTGCCAGCAGCTTGTTCGGGAACCCAGAAGAGACCCAGTACTTC.

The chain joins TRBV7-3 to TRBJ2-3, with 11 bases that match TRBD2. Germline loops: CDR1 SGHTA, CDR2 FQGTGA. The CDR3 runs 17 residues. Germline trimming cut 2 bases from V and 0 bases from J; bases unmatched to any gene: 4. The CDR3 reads CASSLLAGGLSTDTQYF. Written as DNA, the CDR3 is TGTGCCAGCAGCTTATTAGCGGGGGGGCTAAGCACAGATACGCAGTATTTT.

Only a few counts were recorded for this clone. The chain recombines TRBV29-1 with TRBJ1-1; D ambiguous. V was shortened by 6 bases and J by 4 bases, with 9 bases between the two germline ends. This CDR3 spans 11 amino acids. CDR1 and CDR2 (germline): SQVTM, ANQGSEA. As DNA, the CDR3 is TGCAGCGTCGCCCGAGGCACTGAAGCTTTCTTT. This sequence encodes CSVARGTEAFF.

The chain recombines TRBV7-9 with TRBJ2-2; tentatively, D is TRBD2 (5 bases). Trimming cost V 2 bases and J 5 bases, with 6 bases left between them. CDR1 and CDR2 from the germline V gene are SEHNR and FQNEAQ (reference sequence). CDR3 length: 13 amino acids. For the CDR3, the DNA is TGTGCCAGCAGCTTACGGACTACCGGGGAGCTGTTTTTT. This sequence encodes CASSLRTTGELFF. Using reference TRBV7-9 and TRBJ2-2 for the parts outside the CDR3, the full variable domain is DTGVSQNPRHKITKRGQNVTFRCDPISEHNRLYWYRQTLGQGPEFLTYFQNEAQLEKSRLLSDRFSAERPKGSFSTLEIQRTEQGDSAMYLCASSLRTTGELFFGEGSRLTVL.

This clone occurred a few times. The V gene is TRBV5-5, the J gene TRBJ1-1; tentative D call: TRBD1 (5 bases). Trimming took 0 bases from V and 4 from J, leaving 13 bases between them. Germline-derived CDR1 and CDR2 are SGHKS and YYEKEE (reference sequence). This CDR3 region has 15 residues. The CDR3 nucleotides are TGTGCCAGCAGCTTGGCCCCCCAGGGACTCACTGAAGCTTTCTTT. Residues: CASSLAPQGLTEAFF.

The CDR3 sequence is CASSPRTQLLNTEAFF. The CDR3 DNA is TGTGCCAGTAGTCCCCGAACACAATTGCTGAACACTGAAGCTTTCTTT. The chain couples TRBV19 to TRBJ1-1, with D unresolved. CDR3 length: 16 residues. The germline V gene encodes CDR1 LNHDA and CDR2 SQIVND (reference sequence). V gave up 5 bases and J gave up 0 bases, with 16 bases separating them.

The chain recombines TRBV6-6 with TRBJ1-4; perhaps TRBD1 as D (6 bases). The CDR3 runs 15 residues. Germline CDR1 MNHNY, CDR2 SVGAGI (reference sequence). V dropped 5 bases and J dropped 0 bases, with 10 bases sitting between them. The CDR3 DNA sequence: TGTGCCAGCAGTCCACAGGGCGCAACTAATGAAAAACTGTTTTTT. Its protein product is CASSPQGATNEKLFF.

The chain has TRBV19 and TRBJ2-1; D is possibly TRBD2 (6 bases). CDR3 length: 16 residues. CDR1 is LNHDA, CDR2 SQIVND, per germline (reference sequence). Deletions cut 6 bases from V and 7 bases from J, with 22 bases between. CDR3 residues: CASRSPGLTTPNEQFF. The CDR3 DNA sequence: TGTGCCAGTAGATCTCCGGGACTCACCACCCCTAATGAGCAGTTCTTC.

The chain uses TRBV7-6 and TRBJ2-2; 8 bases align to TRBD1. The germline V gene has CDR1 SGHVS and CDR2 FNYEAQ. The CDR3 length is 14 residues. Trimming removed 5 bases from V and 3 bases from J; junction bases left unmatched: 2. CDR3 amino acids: CASSRQGYTGELFF. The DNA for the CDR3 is TGTGCCAGCAGCCGACAGGGGTACACCGGGGAGCTGTTTTTT.